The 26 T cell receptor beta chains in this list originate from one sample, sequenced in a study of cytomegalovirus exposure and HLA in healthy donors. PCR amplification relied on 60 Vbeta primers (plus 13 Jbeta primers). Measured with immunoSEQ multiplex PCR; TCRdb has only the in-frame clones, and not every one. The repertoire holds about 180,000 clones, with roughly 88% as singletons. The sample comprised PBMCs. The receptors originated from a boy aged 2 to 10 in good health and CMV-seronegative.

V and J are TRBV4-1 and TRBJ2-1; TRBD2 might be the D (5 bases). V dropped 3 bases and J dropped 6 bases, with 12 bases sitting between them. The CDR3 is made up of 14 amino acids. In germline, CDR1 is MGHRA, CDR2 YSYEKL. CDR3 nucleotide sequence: TGCGCCAGCAGCCATCCCGACTATCCCAATGAGCAGTTCTTC. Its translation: CASSHPDYPNEQFF.

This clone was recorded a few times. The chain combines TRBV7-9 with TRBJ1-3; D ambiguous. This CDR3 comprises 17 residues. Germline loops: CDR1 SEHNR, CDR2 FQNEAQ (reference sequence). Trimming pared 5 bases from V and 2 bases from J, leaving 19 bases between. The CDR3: CASSPRIETQAGNTIYF. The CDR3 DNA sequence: TGTGCCAGCAGCCCACGGATTGAAACGCAGGCTGGAAACACCATATATTTT.

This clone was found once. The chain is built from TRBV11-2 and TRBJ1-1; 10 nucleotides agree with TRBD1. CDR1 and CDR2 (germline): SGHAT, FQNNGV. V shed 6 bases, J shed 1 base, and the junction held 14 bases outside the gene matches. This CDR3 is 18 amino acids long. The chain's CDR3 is CASSPYRTGGLGNTEAFF. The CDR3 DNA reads TGTGCCAGCAGTCCCTATAGGACAGGGGGACTTGGGAACACTGAAGCTTTCTTT.

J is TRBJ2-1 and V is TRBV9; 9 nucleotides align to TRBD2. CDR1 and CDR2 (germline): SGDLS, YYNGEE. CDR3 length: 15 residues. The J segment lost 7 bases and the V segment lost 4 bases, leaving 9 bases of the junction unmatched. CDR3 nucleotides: TGTGCCAGCAGCCAGAGGGGGGCGGGAGGGAATGAGCAGTTCTTC. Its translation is CASSQRGAGGNEQFF.

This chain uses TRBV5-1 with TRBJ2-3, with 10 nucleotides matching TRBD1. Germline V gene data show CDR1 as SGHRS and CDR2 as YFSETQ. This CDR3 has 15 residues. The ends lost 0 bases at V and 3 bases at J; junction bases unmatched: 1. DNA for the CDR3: TGCGCCAGCAGCTTGGGGGGACAGGGGACAGATACGCAGTATTTT. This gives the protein CASSLGGQGTDTQYF.

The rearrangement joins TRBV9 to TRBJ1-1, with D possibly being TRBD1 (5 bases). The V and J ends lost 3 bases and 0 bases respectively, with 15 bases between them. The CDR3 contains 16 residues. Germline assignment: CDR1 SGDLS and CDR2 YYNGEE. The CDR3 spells CASSALGGFMNTEAFF. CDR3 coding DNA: TGTGCCAGCAGCGCCCTGGGGGGTTTCATGAACACTGAAGCTTTCTTT.

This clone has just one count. CDR3 sequence (DNA): TGTGCCAGTAGTATTGAGGGCAGTCTAAGCAATCAGCCCCAGCATTTT. Residues: CASSIEGSLSNQPQHF. The J gene is TRBJ1-5, the V gene TRBV19; D is undetermined. Germline CDR1 LNHDA, CDR2 SQIVND (reference sequence). This CDR3 contains 16 residues. V lost 3 bases and J 1 base, leaving 13 bases between the germline ends.

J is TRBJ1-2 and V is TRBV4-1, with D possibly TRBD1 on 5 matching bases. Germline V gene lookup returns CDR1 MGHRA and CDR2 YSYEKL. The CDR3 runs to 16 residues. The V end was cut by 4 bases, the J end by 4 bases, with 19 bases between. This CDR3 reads CASSPERTILGYGYTF. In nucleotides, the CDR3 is TGCGCCAGCAGCCCGGAAAGGACAATCTTGGGCTATGGCTACACCTTC.

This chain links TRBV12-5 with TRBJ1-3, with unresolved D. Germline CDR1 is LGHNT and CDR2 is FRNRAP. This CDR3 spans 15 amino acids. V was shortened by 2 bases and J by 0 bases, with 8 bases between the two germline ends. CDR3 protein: CASGLWLSSGNTIYF. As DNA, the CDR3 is TGTGCTAGTGGTTTGTGGTTGAGCTCTGGAAACACCATATATTTT.

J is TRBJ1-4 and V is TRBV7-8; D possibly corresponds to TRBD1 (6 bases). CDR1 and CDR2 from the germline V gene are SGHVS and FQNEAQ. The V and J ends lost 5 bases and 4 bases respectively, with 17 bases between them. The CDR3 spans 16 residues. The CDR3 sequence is CASSPRGGAVNEKLFF. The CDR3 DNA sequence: TGTGCCAGCAGCCCGCGCGGGGGGGCCGTTAATGAAAAACTGTTTTTT.

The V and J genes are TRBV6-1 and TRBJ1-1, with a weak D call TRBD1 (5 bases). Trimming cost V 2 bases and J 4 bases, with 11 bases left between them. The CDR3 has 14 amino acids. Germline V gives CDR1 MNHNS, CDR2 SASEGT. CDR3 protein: CASSESWGGTEAFF. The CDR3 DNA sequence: TGTGCCAGCAGTGAATCATGGGGGGGCACTGAAGCTTTCTTT.

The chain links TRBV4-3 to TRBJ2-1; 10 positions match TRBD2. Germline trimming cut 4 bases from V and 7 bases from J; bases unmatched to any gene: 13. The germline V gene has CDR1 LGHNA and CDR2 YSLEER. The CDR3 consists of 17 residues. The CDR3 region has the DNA TGCGCCAGCAGCCGCGAGACCTTAGCGGGAGGCCGAAATGAGCAGTTCTTC. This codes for CASSRETLAGGRNEQFF.

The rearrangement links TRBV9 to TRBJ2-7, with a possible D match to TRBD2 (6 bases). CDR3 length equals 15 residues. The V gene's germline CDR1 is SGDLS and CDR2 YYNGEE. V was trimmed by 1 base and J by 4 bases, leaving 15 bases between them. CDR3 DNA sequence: TGTGCCAGCAGCGTAACGGGGGAGAACTGGTACGAGCAGTACTTC. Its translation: CASSVTGENWYEQYF. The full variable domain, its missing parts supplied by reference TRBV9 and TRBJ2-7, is DSGVTQTPKHLITATGQRVTLRCSPRSGDLSVYWYQQSLDQGLQFLIQYYNGEERAKGNILERFSAQQFPDLHSELNLSSLELGDSALYFCASSVTGENWYEQYFGPGTRLTVT.

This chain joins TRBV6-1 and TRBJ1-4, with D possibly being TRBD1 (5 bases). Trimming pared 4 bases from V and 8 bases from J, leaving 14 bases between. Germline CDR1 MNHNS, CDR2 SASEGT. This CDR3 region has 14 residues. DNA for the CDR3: TGTGCCAGCAGTGGAGGCAGGGATCGCGAAAAACTGTTTTTT. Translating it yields CASSGGRDREKLFF.

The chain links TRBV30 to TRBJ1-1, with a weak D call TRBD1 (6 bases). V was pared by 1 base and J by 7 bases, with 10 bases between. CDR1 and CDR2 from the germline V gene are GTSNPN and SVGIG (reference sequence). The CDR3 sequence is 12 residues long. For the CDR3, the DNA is TGTGCCTGGAGTGGGGGGCCTTATGAAGCTTTCTTT. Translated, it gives CAWSGGPYEAFF.

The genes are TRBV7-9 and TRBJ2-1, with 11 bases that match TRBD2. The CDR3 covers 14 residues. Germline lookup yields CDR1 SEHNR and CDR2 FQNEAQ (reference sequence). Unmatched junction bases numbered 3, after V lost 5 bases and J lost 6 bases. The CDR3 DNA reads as TGTGCCAGCAGCAATAGCGGGAGGGTCAATGAGCAGTTCTTC. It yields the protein CASSNSGRVNEQFF.

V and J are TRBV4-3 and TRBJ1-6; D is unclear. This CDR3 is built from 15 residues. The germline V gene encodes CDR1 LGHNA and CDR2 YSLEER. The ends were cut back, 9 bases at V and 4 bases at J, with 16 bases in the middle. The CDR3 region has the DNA TGCGCCAGGGCCAACCGGGAACCGTATAATTCACCCCTCCACTTT. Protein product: CARANREPYNSPLHF.

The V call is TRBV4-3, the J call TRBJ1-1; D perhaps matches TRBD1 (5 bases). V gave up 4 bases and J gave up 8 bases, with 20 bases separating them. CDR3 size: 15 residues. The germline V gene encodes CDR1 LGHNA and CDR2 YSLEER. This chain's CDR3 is CASSRAAWGGAEAFF. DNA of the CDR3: TGCGCCAGCAGCCGAGCCGCTTGGGGAGGGGCCGAAGCTTTCTTT.

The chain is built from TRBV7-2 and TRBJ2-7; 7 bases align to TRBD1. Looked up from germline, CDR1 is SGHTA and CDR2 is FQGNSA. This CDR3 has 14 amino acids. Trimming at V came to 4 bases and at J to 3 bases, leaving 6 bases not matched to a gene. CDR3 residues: CASSSQGHGYEQYF. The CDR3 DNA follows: TGTGCCAGCAGCTCACAGGGGCATGGCTACGAGCAGTACTTC.

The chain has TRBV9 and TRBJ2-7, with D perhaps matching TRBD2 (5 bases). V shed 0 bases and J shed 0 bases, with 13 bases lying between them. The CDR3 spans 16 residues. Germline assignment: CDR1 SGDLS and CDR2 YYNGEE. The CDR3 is CASSVVRTSLSYEQYV. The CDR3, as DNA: TGTGCCAGCAGCGTAGTTCGAACTAGTCTCTCCTACGAGCAGTACGTC.

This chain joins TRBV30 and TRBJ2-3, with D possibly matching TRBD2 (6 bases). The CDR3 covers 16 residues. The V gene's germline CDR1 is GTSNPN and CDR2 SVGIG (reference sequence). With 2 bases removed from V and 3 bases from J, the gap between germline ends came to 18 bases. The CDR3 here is CAWSPGREVRTDTQYF. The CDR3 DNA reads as TGTGCCTGGAGTCCCGGCAGGGAGGTTAGAACAGATACGCAGTATTTT.

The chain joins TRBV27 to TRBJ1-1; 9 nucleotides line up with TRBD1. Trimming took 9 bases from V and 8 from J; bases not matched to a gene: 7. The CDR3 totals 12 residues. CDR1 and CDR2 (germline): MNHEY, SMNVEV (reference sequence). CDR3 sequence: CASAPTGGEAFF. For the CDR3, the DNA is TGTGCCAGTGCCCCGACAGGGGGAGAAGCTTTCTTT.

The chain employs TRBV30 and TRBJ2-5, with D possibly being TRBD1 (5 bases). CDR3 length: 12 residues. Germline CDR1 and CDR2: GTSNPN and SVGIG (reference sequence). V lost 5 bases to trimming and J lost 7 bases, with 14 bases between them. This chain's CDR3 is CAWDSLSRTQYF. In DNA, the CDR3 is TGTGCCTGGGACAGTCTAAGTCGGACCCAGTACTTC.

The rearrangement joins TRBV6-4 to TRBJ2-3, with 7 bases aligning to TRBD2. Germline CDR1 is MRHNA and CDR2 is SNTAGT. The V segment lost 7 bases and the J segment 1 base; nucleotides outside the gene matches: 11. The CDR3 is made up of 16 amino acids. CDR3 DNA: TGTGCCAGCACCGAATTAAGCGGGAAGCGCACAGATACGCAGTATTTT. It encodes CASTELSGKRTDTQYF.

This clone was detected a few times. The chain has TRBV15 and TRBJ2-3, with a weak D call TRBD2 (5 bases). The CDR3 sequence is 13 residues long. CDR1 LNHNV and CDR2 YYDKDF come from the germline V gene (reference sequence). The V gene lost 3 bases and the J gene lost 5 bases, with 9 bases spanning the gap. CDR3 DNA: TGTGCCACCAGCAGGGGGAGTGGAGATACGCAGTATTTT. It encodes CATSRGSGDTQYF. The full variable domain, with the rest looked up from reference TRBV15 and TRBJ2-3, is DAMVIQNPRYQVTQFGKPVTLSCSQTLNHNVMYWYQQKSSQAPKLLFHYYDKDFNNEADTPDNFQSRRPNTSFCFLDIRSPGLGDTAMYLCATSRGSGDTQYFGPGTRLTVL.

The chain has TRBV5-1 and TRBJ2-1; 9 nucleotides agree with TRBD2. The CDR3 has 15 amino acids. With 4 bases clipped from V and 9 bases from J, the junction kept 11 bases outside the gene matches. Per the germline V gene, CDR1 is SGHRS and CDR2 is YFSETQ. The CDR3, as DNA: TGCGCCAGCAGCCCCGGACTAGCGATGAATGGTGAGCAGTTCTTC. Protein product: CASSPGLAMNGEQFF.